The 9 T cell receptor beta chains reported below all come from one sample, sequenced in a study of T-cell memory formation after mild COVID-19. TCRdb itself ran the 5' RACE reads through MiXCR, one entry per CDR3 protein. The sample lists around 36,000 distinct CDR3 sequences, approximately 10% occurring once. Sequenced: PBMCs or a T cell subset sorted from them (not recorded which). These receptor sequences come from a man younger than 35 who had mild COVID-19 (a few samples of this study predate the infection). Cell type and time point are not known.

This clonotype has a count of ten or more. V usage is TRBV5-1 and J usage is TRBJ2-5; D not resolved. Germline-derived CDR1 and CDR2 are SGHRS and YFSETQ. The CDR3 contains 16 residues. The V end was cut by 0 bases, the J end by 0 bases, with 12 bases between. As DNA, the CDR3 is TGCGCCAGCAGCTTGGCGTGGAATTCTTACCAAGAGACCCAGTACTTC. Amino acids: CASSLAWNSYQETQYF.

Many counts were recorded for this clonotype. The chain carries TRBV6-6 and TRBJ1-4; D is possibly TRBD1 (5 bases). This CDR3 contains 15 residues. V lost 5 bases and J lost 2, with 12 bases in between. Germline V gene lookup returns CDR1 MNHNY and CDR2 SVGAGI (reference sequence). The CDR3 loop is CASSATGGTNEKLFF. The CDR3 DNA is TGTGCCAGCAGTGCCACAGGCGGGACTAATGAAAAACTGTTTTTT.

This clonotype was counted a few times. A much larger clonotype is one base distant, so this may be a read error. Since no conserved phenylalanine or tryptophan closes the CDR3, a read error is the likely cause. The J gene is TRBJ2-3, the V gene TRBV2; TRBD2 might be the D (5 bases). CDR1 and CDR2 from the germline V gene are SNHLY and FYNNEI. Trimming stripped 2 bases from V and 0 bases from J, with 21 bases between. The CDR3 is 19 amino acids. The CDR3 DNA follows: TGTGCCAGCAGTGAACGGGCCGGGATCTCAACCCCTAGCACAGATACGCAGTATTCT. Encoded protein: CASSERAGISTPSTDTQYS.

This clonotype was seen at least ten times. The J gene is TRBJ2-5, the V gene TRBV5-1; D may correspond to TRBD1 or TRBD2 (5 bases each). Trimming shortened V by 0 bases and J by 2 bases, and 11 bases separated the two germline ends. Germline loops: CDR1 SGHRS, CDR2 YFSETQ. The CDR3 runs to 15 residues. The CDR3 DNA is TGCGCCAGCAGCTTGGCCGAGGGGATTCAAGAGACCCAGTACTTC. Amino acids: CASSLAEGIQETQYF.

This clonotype has at least ten counts. The gene calls are TRBV5-1 and TRBJ2-5; TRBD1 agrees at 8 bases. CDR3 length: 16 amino acids. The V and J ends lost 4 bases and 5 bases, in that order; junction bases with no gene match: 13. Germline V lookup: CDR1 SGHRS, CDR2 YFSETQ. Here the CDR3 reads CASSPGLGQGWETQYF. The CDR3 DNA reads TGCGCCAGCAGCCCCGGGCTCGGACAGGGTTGGGAGACCCAGTACTTC.

The rearrangement links TRBV10-2 to TRBJ2-3; D is unresolved. Germline lookup yields CDR1 WSHSY and CDR2 SAAADI. Trimming removed 11 bases from V and 0 bases from J, with 21 bases in between. The CDR3 sequence is 16 residues long. The CDR3 spells CASRRLAPDSTDTQYF. The CDR3 nucleotides are TGCGCCTCCCGGCGGCTGGCACCAGATAGCACAGATACGCAGTATTTT.

This clonotype was counted at least ten times. The conserved closing phenylalanine or tryptophan is absent in this CDR3, likely reflecting a read error. The DNA is omitted, as the CDR3 cannot be located on it reliably, and the CDR3 follows TCRdb's listing. This chain links TRBV20-1 with TRBJ2-1; the table's D call, TRBD2, has no DNA check behind it. Per germline, CDR1 DFQATT and CDR2 SNEGSKA (reference sequence). 13 amino acids form the CDR3, both terminal residues included. The CDR3 here is CSASLPHLAGGLL.

Ten or more counts support this clonotype. The V call is TRBV6-5, the J call TRBJ1-2; unclear D gene. This CDR3 region has 13 residues. Trimming cost V 6 bases and J 4 bases, with 12 bases left between them. Looked up from germline, CDR1 is MNHEY and CDR2 is SVGAGI. The CDR3 bases are TGTGCCAGCAGCCAGACCGGCGGCTATGGCTACACCTTC. It codes for CASSQTGGYGYTF.

This clonotype was counted at least ten times. J is TRBJ1-1 and V is TRBV14; TRBD1 aligns across 9 bases. This CDR3 spans 16 amino acids. The ends lost 2 bases at V and 0 bases at J; junction bases unmatched: 4. CDR1 SGHDN and CDR2 FVKESK come from the germline V gene. CDR3 sequence reads: CASSQKRTGVNTEAFF. The CDR3 DNA is TGTGCCAGCAGCCAAAAAAGGACAGGGGTGAACACTGAAGCTTTCTTT.